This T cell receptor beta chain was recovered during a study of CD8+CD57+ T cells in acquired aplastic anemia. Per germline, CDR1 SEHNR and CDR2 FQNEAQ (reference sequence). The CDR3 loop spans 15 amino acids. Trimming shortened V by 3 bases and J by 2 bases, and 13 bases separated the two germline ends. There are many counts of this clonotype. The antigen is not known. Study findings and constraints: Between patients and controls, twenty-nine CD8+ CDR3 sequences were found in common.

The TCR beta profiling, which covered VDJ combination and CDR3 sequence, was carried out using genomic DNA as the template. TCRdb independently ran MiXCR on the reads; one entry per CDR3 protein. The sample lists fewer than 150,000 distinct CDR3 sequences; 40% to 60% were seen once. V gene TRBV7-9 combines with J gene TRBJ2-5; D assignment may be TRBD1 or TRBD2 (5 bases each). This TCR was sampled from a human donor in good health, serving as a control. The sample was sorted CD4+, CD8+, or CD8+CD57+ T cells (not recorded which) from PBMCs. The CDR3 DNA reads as TGTGCCAGCAGCTTTTCTGGGGGTCGTCAAGAGACCCAGTACTTC. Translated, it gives CASSFSGGRQETQYF.